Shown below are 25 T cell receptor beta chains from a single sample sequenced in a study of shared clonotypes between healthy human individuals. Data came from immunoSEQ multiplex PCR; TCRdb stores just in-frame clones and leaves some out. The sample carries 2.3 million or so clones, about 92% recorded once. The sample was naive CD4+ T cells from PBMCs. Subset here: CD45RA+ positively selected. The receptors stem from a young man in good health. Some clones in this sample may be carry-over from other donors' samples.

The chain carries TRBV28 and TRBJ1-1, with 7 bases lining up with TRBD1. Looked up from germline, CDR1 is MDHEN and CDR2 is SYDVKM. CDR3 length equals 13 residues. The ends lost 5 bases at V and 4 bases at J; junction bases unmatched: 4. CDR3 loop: CASSTRTGTEAFF. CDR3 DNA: TGTGCCAGCAGTACACGGACAGGCACTGAAGCTTTCTTT.

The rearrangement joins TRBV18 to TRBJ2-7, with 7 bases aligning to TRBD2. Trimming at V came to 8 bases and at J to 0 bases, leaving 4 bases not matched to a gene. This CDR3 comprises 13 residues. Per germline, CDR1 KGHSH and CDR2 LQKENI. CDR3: CASQGGSSYEQYF. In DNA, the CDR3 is TGTGCCAGCCAGGGAGGGAGCTCCTACGAGCAGTACTTC. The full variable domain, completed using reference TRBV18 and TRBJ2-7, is NAGVMQNPRHLVRRRGQEARLRCSPMKGHSHVYWYRQLPEEGLKFMVYLQKENIIDESGMPKERFSAEFPKEGPSILRIQQVVRGDSAAYFCASQGGSSYEQYFGPGTRLTVT.

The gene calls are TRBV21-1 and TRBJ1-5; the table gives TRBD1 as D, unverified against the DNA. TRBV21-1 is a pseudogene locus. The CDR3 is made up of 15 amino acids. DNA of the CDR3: TGTGCCAGCAGCAAAGCGGGACATTTGGGGCAGCCCCAGCATTTT. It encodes CASSKAGHLGQPQHF.

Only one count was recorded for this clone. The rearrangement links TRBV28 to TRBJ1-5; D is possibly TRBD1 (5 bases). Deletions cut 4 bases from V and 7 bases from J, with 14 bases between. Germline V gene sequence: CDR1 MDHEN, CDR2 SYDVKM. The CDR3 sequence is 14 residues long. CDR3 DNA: TGTGCCAGCAGTTCCCAGGGCAGGCGACAGCCCCAGCATTTT. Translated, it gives CASSSQGRRQPQHF.

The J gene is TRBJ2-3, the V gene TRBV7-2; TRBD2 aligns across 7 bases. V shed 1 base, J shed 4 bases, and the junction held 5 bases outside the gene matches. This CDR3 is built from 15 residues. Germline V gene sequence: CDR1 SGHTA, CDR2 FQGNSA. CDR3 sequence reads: CASSLGGSQSDTQYF. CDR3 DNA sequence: TGTGCCAGCAGCTTAGGCGGGAGTCAATCAGATACGCAGTATTTT.

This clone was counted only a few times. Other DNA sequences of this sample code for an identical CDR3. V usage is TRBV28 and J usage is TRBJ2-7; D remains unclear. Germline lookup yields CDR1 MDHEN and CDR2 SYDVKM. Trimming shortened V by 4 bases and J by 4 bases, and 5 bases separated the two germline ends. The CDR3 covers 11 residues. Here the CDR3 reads CASSSSYEQYF. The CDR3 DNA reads TGTGCCAGCAGTTCCTCGTACGAGCAGTACTTC.

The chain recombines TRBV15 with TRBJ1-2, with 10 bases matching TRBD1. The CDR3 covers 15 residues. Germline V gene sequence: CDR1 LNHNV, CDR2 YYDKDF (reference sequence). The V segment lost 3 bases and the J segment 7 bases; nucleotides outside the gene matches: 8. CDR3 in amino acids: CATSSPDRGQGGYTF. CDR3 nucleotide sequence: TGTGCCACCAGCAGTCCTGACAGGGGGCAGGGTGGCTACACCTTC.

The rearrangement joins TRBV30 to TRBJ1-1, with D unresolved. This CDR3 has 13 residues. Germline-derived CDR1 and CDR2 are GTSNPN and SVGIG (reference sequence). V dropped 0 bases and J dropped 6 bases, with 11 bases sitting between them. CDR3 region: CAWSVHLLPEAFF. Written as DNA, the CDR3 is TGTGCCTGGAGTGTACATCTTCTCCCTGAAGCTTTCTTT.

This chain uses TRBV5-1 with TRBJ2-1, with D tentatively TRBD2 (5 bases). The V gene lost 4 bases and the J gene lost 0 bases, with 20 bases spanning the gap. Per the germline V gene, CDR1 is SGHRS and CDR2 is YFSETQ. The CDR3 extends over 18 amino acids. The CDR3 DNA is TGCGCCAGCAGCCCCATGGGGAGTAGCTTCAGCTCCTACAATGAGCAGTTCTTC. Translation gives CASSPMGSSFSSYNEQFF.

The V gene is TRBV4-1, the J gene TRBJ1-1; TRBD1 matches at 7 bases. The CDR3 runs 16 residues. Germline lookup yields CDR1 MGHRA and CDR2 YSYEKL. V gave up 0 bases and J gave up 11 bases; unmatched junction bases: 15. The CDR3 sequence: CASSQEPRSPGQVAFF. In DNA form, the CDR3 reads TGCGCCAGCAGCCAAGAACCCCGCTCTCCCGGACAGGTGGCTTTCTTT.

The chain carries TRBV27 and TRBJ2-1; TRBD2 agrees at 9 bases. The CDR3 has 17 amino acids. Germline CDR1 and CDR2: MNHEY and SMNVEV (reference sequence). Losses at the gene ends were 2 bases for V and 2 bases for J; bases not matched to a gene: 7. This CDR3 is CASSLRWASGTYNEQFF. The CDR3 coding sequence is TGTGCCAGCAGTTTAAGGTGGGCTAGCGGGACCTACAATGAGCAGTTCTTC.

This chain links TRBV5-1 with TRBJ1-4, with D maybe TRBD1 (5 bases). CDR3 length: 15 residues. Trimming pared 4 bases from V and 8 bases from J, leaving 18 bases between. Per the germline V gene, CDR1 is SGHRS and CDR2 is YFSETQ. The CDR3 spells CASSPGPSKGEKLFF. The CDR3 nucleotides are TGCGCCAGCAGCCCAGGGCCCTCAAAAGGCGAAAAACTGTTTTTT.

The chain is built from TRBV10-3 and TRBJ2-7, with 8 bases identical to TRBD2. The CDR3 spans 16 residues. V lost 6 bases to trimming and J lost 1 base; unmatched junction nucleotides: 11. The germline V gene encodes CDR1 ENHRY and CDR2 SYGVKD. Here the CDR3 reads CAISSGGTRGSYEQYF. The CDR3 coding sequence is TGTGCCATCAGCTCGGGGGGGACGAGAGGATCCTACGAGCAGTACTTC.

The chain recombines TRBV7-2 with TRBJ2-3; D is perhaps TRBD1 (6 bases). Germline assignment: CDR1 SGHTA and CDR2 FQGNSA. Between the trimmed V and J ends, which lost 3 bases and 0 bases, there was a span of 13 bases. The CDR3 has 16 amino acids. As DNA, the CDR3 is TGTGCCAGCAGCTTCGGCGGCAGGGGTAGCACAGATACGCAGTATTTT. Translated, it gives CASSFGGRGSTDTQYF.

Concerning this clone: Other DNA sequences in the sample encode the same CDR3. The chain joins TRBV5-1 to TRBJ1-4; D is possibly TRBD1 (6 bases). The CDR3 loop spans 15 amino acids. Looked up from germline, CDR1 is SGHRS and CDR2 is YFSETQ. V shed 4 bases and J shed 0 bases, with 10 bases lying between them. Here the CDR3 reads CASSPQGTTNEKLFF. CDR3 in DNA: TGCGCCAGCAGCCCACAGGGAACAACTAATGAAAAACTGTTTTTT. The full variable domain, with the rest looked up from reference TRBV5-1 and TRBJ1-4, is KAGVTQTPRYLIKTRGQQVTLSCSPISGHRSVSWYQQTPGQGLQFLFEYFSETQRNKGNFPGRFSGRQFSNSRSEMNVSTLELGDSALYLCASSPQGTTNEKLFFGSGTQLSVL.

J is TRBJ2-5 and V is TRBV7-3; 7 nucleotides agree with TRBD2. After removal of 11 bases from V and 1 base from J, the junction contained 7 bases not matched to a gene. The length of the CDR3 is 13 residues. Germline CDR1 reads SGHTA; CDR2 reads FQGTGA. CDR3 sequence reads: CASGRRPQETQYF. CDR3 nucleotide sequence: TGTGCCTCCGGGAGGCGCCCCCAAGAGACCCAGTACTTC. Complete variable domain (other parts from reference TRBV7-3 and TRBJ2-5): GAGVSQTPSNKVTEKGKYVELRCDPISGHTALYWYRQSLGQGPEFLIYFQGTGAADDSGLPNDRFFAVRPEGSVSTLKIQRTERGDSAVYLCASGRRPQETQYFGPGTRLLVL.

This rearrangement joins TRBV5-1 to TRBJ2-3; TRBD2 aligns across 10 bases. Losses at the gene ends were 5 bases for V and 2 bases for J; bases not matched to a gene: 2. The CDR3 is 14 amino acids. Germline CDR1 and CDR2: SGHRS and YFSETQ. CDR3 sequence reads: CASRGLAPTDTQYF. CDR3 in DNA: TGCGCCAGCAGGGGACTAGCGCCCACAGATACGCAGTATTTT.

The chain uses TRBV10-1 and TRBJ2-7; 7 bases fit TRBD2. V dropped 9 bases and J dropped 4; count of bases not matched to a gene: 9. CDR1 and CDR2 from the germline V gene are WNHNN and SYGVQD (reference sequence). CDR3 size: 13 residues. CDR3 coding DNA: TGCGCCAGGAGACTAGCCCGTCGTTACGAGCAGTACTTC. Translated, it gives CARRLARRYEQYF.

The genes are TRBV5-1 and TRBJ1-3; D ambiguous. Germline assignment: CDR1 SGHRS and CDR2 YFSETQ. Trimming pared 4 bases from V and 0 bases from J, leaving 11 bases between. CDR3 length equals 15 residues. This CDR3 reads CASSRGRDSGNTIYF. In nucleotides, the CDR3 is TGCGCCAGCAGCAGAGGACGCGACTCTGGAAACACCATATATTTT.

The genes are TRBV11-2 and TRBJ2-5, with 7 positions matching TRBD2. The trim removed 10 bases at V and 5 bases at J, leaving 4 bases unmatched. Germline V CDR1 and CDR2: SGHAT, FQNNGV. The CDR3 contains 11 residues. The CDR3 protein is CATSGGETQYF. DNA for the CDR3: TGTGCCACCTCGGGAGGTGAGACCCAGTACTTC.

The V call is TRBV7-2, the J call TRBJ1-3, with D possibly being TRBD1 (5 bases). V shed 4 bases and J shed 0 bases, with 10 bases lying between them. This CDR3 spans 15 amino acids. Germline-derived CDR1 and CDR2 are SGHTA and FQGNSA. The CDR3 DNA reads TGTGCCAGCAGCTCCCGGGGGGTCTCTGGAAACACCATATATTTT. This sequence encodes CASSSRGVSGNTIYF.

CDR3 loop: CASSTRLAGRTGELFF. The CDR3 DNA follows: TGTGCCAGTAGTACCCGCCTAGCGGGAAGGACCGGGGAGCTGTTTTTT. This rearrangement joins TRBV19 to TRBJ2-2; 9 bases align to TRBD2. The germline gives CDR1 LNHDA, CDR2 SQIVND (reference sequence). The V segment lost 4 bases and the J segment 5 bases; nucleotides outside the gene matches: 8. The CDR3 contains 16 residues.

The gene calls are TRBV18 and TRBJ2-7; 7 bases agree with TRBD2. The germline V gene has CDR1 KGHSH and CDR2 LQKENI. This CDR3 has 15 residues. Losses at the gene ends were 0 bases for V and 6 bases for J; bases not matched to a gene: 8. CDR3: CASSPPNGEGREQYF. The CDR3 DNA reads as TGTGCCAGCTCACCACCGAACGGGGAGGGTCGCGAGCAGTACTTC.

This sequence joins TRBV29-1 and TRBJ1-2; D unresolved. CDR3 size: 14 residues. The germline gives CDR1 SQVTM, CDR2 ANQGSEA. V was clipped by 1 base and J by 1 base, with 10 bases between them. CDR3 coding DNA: TGCAGCGTTGAAGGCACACCCGATAACTATGGCTACACCTTC. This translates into CSVEGTPDNYGYTF.

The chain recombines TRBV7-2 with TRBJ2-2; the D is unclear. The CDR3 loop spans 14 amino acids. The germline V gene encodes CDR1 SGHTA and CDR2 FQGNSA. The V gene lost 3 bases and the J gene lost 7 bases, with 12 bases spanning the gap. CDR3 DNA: TGTGCCAGCAGCTTCCTGACCTCTTTCGGGGAGCTGTTTTTT. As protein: CASSFLTSFGELFF.